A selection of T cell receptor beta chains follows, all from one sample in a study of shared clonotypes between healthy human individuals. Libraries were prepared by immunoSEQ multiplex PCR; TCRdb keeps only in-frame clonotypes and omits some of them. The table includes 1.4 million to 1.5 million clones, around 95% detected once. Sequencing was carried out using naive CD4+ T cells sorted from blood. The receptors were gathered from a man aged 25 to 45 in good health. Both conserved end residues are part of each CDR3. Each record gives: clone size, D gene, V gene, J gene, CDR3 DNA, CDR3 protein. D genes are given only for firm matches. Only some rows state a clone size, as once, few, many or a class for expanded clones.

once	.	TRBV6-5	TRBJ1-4	TGTGCCAGCAGAAAATCAGGGCAGGGTGGTGAAAAACTGTTTTTT	CASRKSGQGGEKLFF
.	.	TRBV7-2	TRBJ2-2	TGTGCCAGCAGCTTAGGTGGAGGATGGAACACCGGGGAGCTGTTTTTT	CASSLGGGWNTGELFF
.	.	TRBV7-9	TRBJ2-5	TGTGCCAGCAGCCCTTCGACACGGGGCGAGACCCAGTACTTC	CASSPSTRGETQYF
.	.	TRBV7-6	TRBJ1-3	TGTGCCAGCAGCCCCACCGCTGGAAACACCATATATTTT	CASSPTAGNTIYF
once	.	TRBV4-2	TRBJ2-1	TGTGCCAGCAGCCAAGTTCCGGGAAGCTCCTACAATGAGCAGTTCTTC	CASSQVPGSSYNEQFF
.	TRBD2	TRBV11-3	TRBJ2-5	TGTGCCAGCAGCTTAGGGACTAGCGGTACCCAAGAGACCCAGTACTTC	CASSLGTSGTQETQYF
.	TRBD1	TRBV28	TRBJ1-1	TGTGCCAGCAGTCCCTGGAGGGGGCTTGGGACTGAAGCTTTCTTT	CASSPWRGLGTEAFF
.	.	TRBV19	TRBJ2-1	TGTGCCAGTAGGGTGAGGGCACCTTACAATGAGCAGTTCTTC	CASRVRAPYNEQFF
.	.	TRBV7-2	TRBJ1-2	TGTGCCAGCAGCATATCGGGGCCCGGTGGCTACACCTTC	CASSISGPGGYTF
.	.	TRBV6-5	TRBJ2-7	TGTGCCAGCAGTTCACTCTACGAGCAGTACTTC	CASSSLYEQYF
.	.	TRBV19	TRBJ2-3	TGTGCCAGTAGTTTAGGGTTGAGCACAGATACGCAGTATTTT	CASSLGLSTDTQYF
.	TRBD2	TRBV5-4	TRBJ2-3	TGTGCCAGCAGCAGCCTGGAAGCGGGACTCACAGATACGCAGTATTTT	CASSSLEAGLTDTQYF
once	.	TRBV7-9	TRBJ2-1	TGTGCAACTGACTTCTCCGCCTACAATGAGCAGTTCTTC	CATDFSAYNEQFF
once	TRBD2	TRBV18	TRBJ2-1	TGTGCCAGCTCACCGTTCTTCGGGACTAACTACAATGAGCAGTTCTTC	CASSPFFGTNYNEQFF
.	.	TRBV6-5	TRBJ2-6	TGTGCCAGCAGTTACGAGGGCCGGGGGGCCAACGTCCTGACTTTC	CASSYEGRGANVLTF
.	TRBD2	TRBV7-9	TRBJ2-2	TGTGCCAGCAGCCCCTACTTGCTAGCGGCGAACACCGGGGAGCTGTTTTTT	CASSPYLLAANTGELFF
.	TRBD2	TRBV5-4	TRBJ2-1	TGTGCCAGCAGCCTACTAGCGGGAGAGGCCTACAATGAGCAGTTCTTC	CASSLLAGEAYNEQFF
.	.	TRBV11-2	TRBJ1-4	TGTGCCAGCAGCTTAGACAGCTACTCAAATGAAAAACTGTTTTTT	CASSLDSYSNEKLFF
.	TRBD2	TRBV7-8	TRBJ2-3	TGTGCCAGCAGCACTAGCGGGAGCGGGGGCACAGATACGCAGTATTTT	CASSTSGSGGTDTQYF
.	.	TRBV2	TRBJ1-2	TGTGCCAGCAGTGAGGTTGGCAGGGACTATGGCTACACCTTC	CASSEVGRDYGYTF
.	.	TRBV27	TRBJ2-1	TGTGCCAGCAGTTCTCTAGCAAGCTCCTACAATGAGCAGTTCTTC	CASSSLASSYNEQFF
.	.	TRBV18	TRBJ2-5	TGTGCCAGCTCAGTGCAGGCCCAAGAGACCCAGTACTTC	CASSVQAQETQYF
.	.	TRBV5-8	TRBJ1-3	TGTGCCAGCAGCCGCTACAGTGGCACTGGAAACACCATATATTTT	CASSRYSGTGNTIYF
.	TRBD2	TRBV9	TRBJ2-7	TGTGCCAGCAGCGTAGGGCTAGCGGGAGACCCCTACGAGCAGTACTTC	CASSVGLAGDPYEQYF
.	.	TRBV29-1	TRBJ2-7	TGCAGCGTTGGTGCAGACGGCTACGAGCAGTACTTC	CSVGADGYEQYF
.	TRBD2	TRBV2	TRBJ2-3	TGTGCCAGCAGTGATCCGGGACTAGCGGGGCCTAGCACAGATACGCAGTATTTT	CASSDPGLAGPSTDTQYF
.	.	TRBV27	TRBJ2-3	TGTGCCACCAACACCCCAACCGGGACAAGGCAGTATTTT	CATNTPTGTRQYF
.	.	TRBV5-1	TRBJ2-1	TGCGCCAGCGTAGAGCAGGGGCCTGGCAATGAGCAGTTCTTC	CASVEQGPGNEQFF
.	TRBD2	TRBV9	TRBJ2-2	TGTGCCAGCAGCCCCGACCCCGGACTAGCGGCCTTGGGCGGGGAGCTGTTTTTT	CASSPDPGLAALGGELFF
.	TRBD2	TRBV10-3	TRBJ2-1	TGTGCCATCAGTAAGCGGGAGGCCGGTGAGCAGTTCTTC	CAISKREAGEQFF
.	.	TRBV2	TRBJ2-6	TGTGCCAGCAGTAGGACACTATCCTCTGGGGCCAACGTCCTGACTTTC	CASSRTLSSGANVLTF
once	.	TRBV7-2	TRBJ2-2	TGTGCCAGCAGACAGGAGACCCACACCGGGGAGCTGTTTTTT	CASRQETHTGELFF
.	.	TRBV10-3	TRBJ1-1	TGTGCCATCAGTCGGGACCTGAACACTGAAGCTTTCTTT	CAISRDLNTEAFF
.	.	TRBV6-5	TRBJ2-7	TGTGCCAGCAGACGTGGGGGGCCCGCCTACGAGCAGTACTTC	CASRRGGPAYEQYF
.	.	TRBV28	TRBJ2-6	TGTGCCAGCAGTTTATCCGGCTCTGGGGCCAACGTCCTGACTTTC	CASSLSGSGANVLTF
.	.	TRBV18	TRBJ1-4	TGTGCCAGCTCACCTGTGCGGGGGAACGAAAAACTGTTTTTT	CASSPVRGNEKLFF
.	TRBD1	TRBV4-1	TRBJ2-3	TGCGCCAGCAGCCAGGGACAGGGATTGAAGCAGTATTTT	CASSQGQGLKQYF
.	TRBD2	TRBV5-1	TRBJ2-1	TGCGCCAGCAGTTTCGACACTAGCGGTGCCTACAATGAGCAGTTCTTC	CASSFDTSGAYNEQFF
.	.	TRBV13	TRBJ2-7	TGTGCCAGCAGCTTAGGGGCCAGAAATTCCTACGAGCAGTACTTC	CASSLGARNSYEQYF
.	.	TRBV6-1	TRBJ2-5	TGTGCCAGCACCCCCGCCCGGATAGGGATAGAGACCCAGTACTTC	CASTPARIGIETQYF
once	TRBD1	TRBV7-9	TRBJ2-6	TGTGCCAGCAGCTACAGGGGGCGTGGGGCCAACGTCCTGACTTTC	CASSYRGRGANVLTF
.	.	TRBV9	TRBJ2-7	TGTGCCAGCAGCTCAGACACTACTTACGAGCAGTACTTC	CASSSDTTYEQYF
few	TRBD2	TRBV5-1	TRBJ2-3	TGCGCCAGCAGCTTACAACCAACAATCAGCGGGAGGGCCTTGAGCATCACAGATACGCAGTATTTT	CASSLQPTISGRALSITDTQYF
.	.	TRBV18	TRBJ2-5	TGTGCCAGCTCACTCTATAGGGGGGCCGAGACCCAGTACTTC	CASSLYRGAETQYF
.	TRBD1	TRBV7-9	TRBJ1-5	TGTGCCAGCAGCCTAAATAAACCCCGGACAGGGTTTCGTACCCATTTT	CASSLNKPRTGFRTHF
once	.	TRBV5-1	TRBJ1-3	TGCGCCAGCAGCTTGGTCGGGATAGGAAACACCATATATTTT	CASSLVGIGNTIYF
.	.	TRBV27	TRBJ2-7	TGTGCCAGCAGTCCCGTTACCGTGGGTATGTACGAGCAGTACTTC	CASSPVTVGMYEQYF
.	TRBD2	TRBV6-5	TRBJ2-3	TGTGCCAGCAGGATTAGCGGGAGTATCACAGATACGCAGTATTTT	CASRISGSITDTQYF
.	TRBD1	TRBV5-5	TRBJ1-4	TGTGCCAGCAGCCTAGTTAGCGGACAGGGGTATGAAAAACTGTTTTTT	CASSLVSGQGYEKLFF
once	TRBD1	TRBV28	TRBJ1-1	TGTGCCAGCAGTTTGGACAGGGTACGGACTGAAGCTTTCTTT	CASSLDRVRTEAFF
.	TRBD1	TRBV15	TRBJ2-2	TGTGCCACCAGCGGACCGGGACAGCTGAACACCGGGGAGCTGTTTTTT	CATSGPGQLNTGELFF
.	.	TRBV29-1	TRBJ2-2	TGCAGCGTTATCCCAGGGGCCGGGGAGCTGTTTTTT	CSVIPGAGELFF
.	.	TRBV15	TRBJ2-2	TGTGCCACCAGCAGAGCCCCACCCGGGGAGCTGTTTTTT	CATSRAPPGELFF
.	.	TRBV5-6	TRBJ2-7	TGTGCCAGCAGCTTAACAGGGAGAGGCGAGCAGTACTTC	CASSLTGRGEQYF
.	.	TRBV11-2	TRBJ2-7	TGTGCCAGCAGCTTAGGGAGATACGAGCAGTACTTC	CASSLGRYEQYF
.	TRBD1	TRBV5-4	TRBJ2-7	TGTGCCAGCAGCTGGCCCGGGACAGGGGTTGGCGAGCAGTACTTC	CASSWPGTGVGEQYF
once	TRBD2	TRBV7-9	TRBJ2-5	TGTGCCAGCAGCCCTCCGGGGGGGGGTTGGGAGACCCAGTACTTC	CASSPPGGGWETQYF